A single sample is the source of the 22 T cell receptor beta chains below, sequenced in a study of shared clonotypes between healthy human individuals. The assay was immunoSEQ multiplex PCR, and TCRdb's table has in-frame clones only and misses some. Seen here are over 1.4 million clones, over 95% observed once, and the top ten hold approximately 1.2%. Sequencing was done on a sample of naive CD4+ T cells sorted from blood. Sample subset: CD45RA+ positively selected. The receptors shown here come from a man aged 25-45 years in good health.

This chain uses TRBV5-5 with TRBJ2-6; D is unclear. This CDR3 region has 17 residues. Germline V lookup: CDR1 SGHKS, CDR2 YYEKEE (reference sequence). Deletions cut 4 bases from V and 3 bases from J, with 17 bases between. CDR3 protein: CASSPVPLMGGANVLTF. CDR3 coding DNA: TGTGCCAGCAGCCCTGTGCCCCTGATGGGTGGGGCCAACGTCCTGACTTTC.

The chain links TRBV14 to TRBJ2-2; TRBD1 might be the D (6 bases). The CDR3 has 14 amino acids. Germline lookup yields CDR1 SGHDN and CDR2 FVKESK. With 4 bases removed from V and 6 bases from J, the gap between germline ends came to 12 bases. The CDR3 loop reads CASSPDSLPGELFF. CDR3 coding DNA: TGTGCCAGCAGCCCGGACAGCCTCCCCGGGGAGCTGTTTTTT.

The rearrangement uses TRBV2 and TRBJ2-5; a possible D gene is TRBD2 (6 bases). Trimming removed 11 bases at V and 6 bases at J, with 22 bases between. Germline V CDR1 and CDR2: SNHLY, FYNNEI. The CDR3 runs to 14 residues. The CDR3 here is CAPRRTIDEKTQYF. In nucleotides, the CDR3 is TGTGCCCCCCGGAGGACTATAGACGAAAAGACCCAGTACTTC.

The sample holds one count of this clone. The CDR3 protein is CASSLGPIGYSNQPQHF. The CDR3 DNA reads TGTGCCAGCAGCTTAGGTCCAATAGGGTATAGCAATCAGCCCCAGCATTTT. The V call is TRBV7-2, the J call TRBJ1-5; D uncertain. The CDR3 totals 17 residues. The germline CDR1 and CDR2 sequences are SGHTA and FQGNSA. The germline V and J ends were trimmed by 1 base and 0 bases, with 13 bases remaining between them.

This chain connects TRBV30 to TRBJ2-1; 11 bases align to TRBD1. The germline gives CDR1 GTSNPN, CDR2 SVGIG (reference sequence). The CDR3 loop spans 15 amino acids. J was trimmed by 4 bases and V by 3 bases; bases with no gene match: 5. The CDR3 loop is CAWRRDRGSYNEQFF. Written as DNA, the CDR3 is TGTGCCTGGAGGAGGGACAGGGGGTCATACAATGAGCAGTTCTTC.

The chain joins TRBV5-1 to TRBJ2-2; D is undetermined. The ends were cut back, 2 bases at V and 3 bases at J, with 11 bases in the middle. The CDR3 is made up of 15 amino acids. The germline CDR1 and CDR2 sequences are SGHRS and YFSETQ. DNA of the CDR3: TGCGCCAGCAGCTTTGGGGTCTCAGACACCGGGGAGCTGTTTTTT. It is translated as CASSFGVSDTGELFF.

The chain links TRBV5-1 to TRBJ1-2, with a possible D match to TRBD1 (6 bases). V was pared by 1 base and J by 4 bases, with 17 bases between. Germline V gene lookup returns CDR1 SGHRS and CDR2 YFSETQ. CDR3 size: 16 residues. The CDR3 protein is CASSLTPAGVVYGYTF. The CDR3 nucleotides read TGCGCCAGCAGCTTGACCCCGGCAGGGGTAGTCTATGGCTACACCTTC.

This rearrangement joins TRBV6-1 to TRBJ2-7, with TRBD1 as a possible D gene (5 bases). Per germline, CDR1 MNHNS and CDR2 SASEGT. Between the trimmed V and J ends, which lost 1 base and 4 bases, there was a span of 11 bases. The CDR3 contains 14 residues. As DNA, the CDR3 is TGTGCCAGCAGTGAAGGGGGCGCAGAATACGAGCAGTACTTC. The encoded protein is CASSEGGAEYEQYF.

The V call is TRBV28, the J call TRBJ2-5, with D perhaps TRBD1 (6 bases). CDR3 size: 14 residues. CDR1 and CDR2 from the germline V gene are MDHEN and SYDVKM. V dropped 5 bases and J dropped 4 bases, with 14 bases sitting between them. The CDR3 protein is CASSGQWDRETQYF. The CDR3 nucleotides are TGTGCCAGCAGTGGACAGTGGGACCGAGAGACCCAGTACTTC.

As regards this clone: This sample also contains other DNA sequences that code for the same CDR3. V usage is TRBV2 and J usage is TRBJ1-5; perhaps TRBD1 as D (5 bases). The CDR3 runs to 14 residues. The V end was cut by 2 bases, the J end by 6 bases, with 11 bases between. Germline V lookup: CDR1 SNHLY, CDR2 FYNNEI. CDR3 region: CASSEQGAGQPQHF. CDR3 in DNA: TGTGCCAGCAGTGAACAGGGAGCGGGTCAGCCCCAGCATTTT.

The rearrangement joins TRBV18 to TRBJ2-7; 14 nucleotides match TRBD2. V trimming: 1 base; J trimming: 5 bases; junction bases outside the gene matches: 10. The CDR3 covers 18 residues. CDR1 is KGHSH and CDR2 is LQKENI in the germline V gene. The CDR3 sequence is CASSPLGLAGGRDHEQYF. The CDR3 DNA reads TGTGCCAGCTCACCACTCGGACTAGCGGGAGGACGAGATCACGAGCAGTACTTC. Full variable domain (remainder filled in from reference TRBV18 and TRBJ2-7): NAGVMQNPRHLVRRRGQEARLRCSPMKGHSHVYWYRQLPEEGLKFMVYLQKENIIDESGMPKERFSAEFPKEGPSILRIQQVVRGDSAAYFCASSPLGLAGGRDHEQYFGPGTRLTVT.

The rearrangement joins TRBV9 to TRBJ2-5, with D possibly matching TRBD1 (7 bases). The CDR3 is 13 amino acids. The germline V gene has CDR1 SGDLS and CDR2 YYNGEE. V dropped 7 bases and J dropped 4 bases, with 14 bases sitting between them. The CDR3 reads CASAGQGGETQYF. The DNA for the CDR3 is TGTGCCAGCGCTGGGCAGGGGGGAGAGACCCAGTACTTC.

This sequence joins TRBV5-4 and TRBJ2-1; 11 bases are a match to TRBD2. The CDR3 length is 16 residues. Per the germline V gene, CDR1 is SGHNT and CDR2 is YYREEE (reference sequence). V shed 4 bases, J shed 5 bases, and the junction held 8 bases outside the gene matches. The CDR3 DNA is TGTGCCAGCAGCGGAGATTCTAGCGGGAGGCACAATGAGCAGTTCTTC. Translating gives CASSGDSSGRHNEQFF.

J is TRBJ1-3 and V is TRBV7-8; 9 bases match TRBD1. J gave up 4 bases and V 0 bases, and 16 bases lay outside the gene matches. Germline CDR1 reads SGHVS; CDR2 reads FQNEAQ. CDR3 length: 20 residues. CDR3 nucleotide sequence: TGTGCCAGCAGCTTAGCACCGATTCTTGGGGGGACAGGGTGGGGAAACACCATATATTTT. Translated, it gives CASSLAPILGGTGWGNTIYF.

The gene calls are TRBV30 and TRBJ1-3, with unresolved D. CDR1 and CDR2 (germline): GTSNPN, SVGIG (reference sequence). This CDR3 has 15 amino acids. V was pared by 0 bases and J by 2 bases, with 11 bases between. The CDR3 bases are TGTGCCTGGAGTGTACAGCGGACGGCTGGAAACACCATATATTTT. As protein: CAWSVQRTAGNTIYF.

This clone came up once. This rearrangement joins TRBV5-1 to TRBJ2-7; D assignment may be TRBD1 or TRBD2 (6 bases each). The V gene lost 7 bases and the J gene lost 2 bases, with 16 bases spanning the gap. Germline-derived CDR1 and CDR2 are SGHRS and YFSETQ. This CDR3 is built from 14 residues. CDR3 bases: TGCGCCAGCGGACTAAAGGGGGAGGCCTACGAGCAGTACTTC. It specifies CASGLKGEAYEQYF.

J is TRBJ2-1 and V is TRBV28; D is ambiguous. CDR3 length: 14 amino acids. V shed 7 bases and J shed 4 bases, with 14 bases lying between them. Germline loops: CDR1 MDHEN, CDR2 SYDVKM. The CDR3 here is CASMTPRPYNEQFF. In DNA, the CDR3 is TGTGCCAGCATGACCCCCAGGCCATACAATGAGCAGTTCTTC.

The rearrangement links TRBV6-5 to TRBJ1-2; D is perhaps TRBD1 (6 bases). Germline V gene data show CDR1 as MNHEY and CDR2 as SVGAGI. CDR3 length: 15 amino acids. V was cut by 0 bases and J by 10 bases, with 18 bases left in between. CDR3 bases: TGTGCCAGCAGTTACTCGGAGGGGGTGGTATCAGTCTACACCTTC. This gives the protein CASSYSEGVVSVYTF.

The chain recombines TRBV7-9 with TRBJ1-1, with D uncertain. The ends were cut back, 4 bases at V and 1 base at J, with 16 bases in the middle. The CDR3 is 16 residues long. Germline assignment: CDR1 SEHNR and CDR2 FQNEAQ (reference sequence). CDR3 DNA sequence: TGTGCCAGCAGCTACGTGGACGGACGGACGAACACTGAAGCTTTCTTT. Its protein is CASSYVDGRTNTEAFF.

V and J are TRBV21-1 and TRBJ2-7; TRBD2 reflects the table's D call only, with no check against the DNA. TRBV21-1 is tagged as a pseudogene. The CDR3 is 19 amino acids. CDR3 coding DNA: TGTGCCAGCACCTCCGCTCGGGGACTAGCGGGAGTAGGGTTCCACGAGCAGTACTTC. Translation gives CASTSARGLAGVGFHEQYF.

This chain joins TRBV10-3 and TRBJ2-2, with D tentatively TRBD1 (6 bases). The CDR3 is 14 residues long. Germline V CDR1 and CDR2: ENHRY, SYGVKD. Trimming removed 6 bases from V and 3 bases from J, with 11 bases in between. The CDR3 reads CAIRTGSDTGELFF. In DNA, the CDR3 is TGTGCCATCAGGACAGGTTCAGACACCGGGGAGCTGTTTTTT.

The chain couples TRBV7-8 to TRBJ2-2; no clear D. Germline CDR1 SGHVS, CDR2 FQNEAQ. The CDR3 covers 20 residues. V was pared by 0 bases and J by 3 bases, with 23 bases between. This CDR3 reads CASSLALRSSLLEDTGELFF. In nucleotides, the CDR3 is TGTGCCAGCAGCTTAGCTTTAAGGAGCAGTCTTCTCGAGGACACCGGGGAGCTGTTTTTT.